This TCR beta chain was found in a study of glioma-infiltrating T cells after dendritic cell vaccination. Overall study: Samples are from glioblastoma patients in Phase I and II dendritic cell vaccine trials.

Per germline, CDR1 MGHDK and CDR2 SYGVNS. Trimming cost V 4 bases and J 8 bases; bases outside gene matches: 8. CDR3 length: 15 amino acids. TCRdb's copy holds only in-frame clones and misses some; the assay was immunoSEQ multiplex PCR. The data show roughly 47,000 clones, over 75% seen once. V is TRBV25-1 and J is TRBJ1-6; 7 nucleotides line up with TRBD1. This material consisted of blood, taken before dendritic cell vaccination. This sequence was found in a human donor with glioblastoma. Here the CDR3 DNA reads TGTGCCAGCAGTGCGCCGGGACAGAGACATTCACCCCTCCACTTT. Translation: CASSAPGQRHSPLHF.